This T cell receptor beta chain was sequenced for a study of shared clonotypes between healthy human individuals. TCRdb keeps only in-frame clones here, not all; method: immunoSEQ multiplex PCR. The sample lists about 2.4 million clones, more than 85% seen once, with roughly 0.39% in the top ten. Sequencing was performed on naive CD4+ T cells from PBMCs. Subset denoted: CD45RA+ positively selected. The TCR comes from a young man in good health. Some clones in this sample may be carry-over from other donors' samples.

CDR3 nucleotides: TGCGCCAGCAGCCAAGATCAGCTAGCGGGAGGGCCCGTCGGGGAGCTGTTTTTT. The encoded protein is CASSQDQLAGGPVGELFF. This chain connects TRBV4-1 to TRBJ2-2, with 12 nucleotides matching TRBD2. From germline, CDR1 is MGHRA and CDR2 YSYEKL. This CDR3 is built from 18 residues. The V segment lost 0 bases and the J segment 7 bases; nucleotides outside the gene matches: 9.